Given below is one TCR beta chain in context. The table came from immunoSEQ multiplex PCR; TCRdb's copy has only in-frame clones and leaves some out. The sample lists tens of thousands of clones, 91% occurring once. This sample is part of a study of technical replicates of blood from a handful of donors. After removal of 3 bases from V and 2 bases from J, the junction contained 9 bases not matched to a gene. CDR1 is MGHRA, CDR2 YSYEKL, per germline. The CDR3 runs to 16 residues. The chain couples TRBV4-1 to TRBJ1-2; TRBD1 agrees at 7 bases. The receptor was derived from a human donor in good health. Some clones in this sample may be carry-over from other donors' samples. The sequenced material came from T cells isolated from PBMCs. CDR3: CASSQPTGFKNYGYTF. The CDR3 nucleotides read TGCGCCAGCAGCCAGCCGACAGGGTTTAAGAACTATGGCTACACCTTC.